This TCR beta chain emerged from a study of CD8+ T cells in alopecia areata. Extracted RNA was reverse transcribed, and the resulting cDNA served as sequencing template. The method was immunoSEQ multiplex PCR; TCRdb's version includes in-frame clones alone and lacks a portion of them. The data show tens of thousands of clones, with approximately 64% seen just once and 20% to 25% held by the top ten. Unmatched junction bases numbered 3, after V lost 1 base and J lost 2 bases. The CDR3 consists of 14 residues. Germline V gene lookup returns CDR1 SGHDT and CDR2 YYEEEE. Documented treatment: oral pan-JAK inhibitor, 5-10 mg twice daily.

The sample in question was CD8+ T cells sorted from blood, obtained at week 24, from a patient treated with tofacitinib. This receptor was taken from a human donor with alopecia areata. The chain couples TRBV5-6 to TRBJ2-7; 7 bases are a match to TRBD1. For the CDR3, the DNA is TGTGCCAGCAGCTTGTATCAGGGGGCCTACGAGCAGTACTTC. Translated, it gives CASSLYQGAYEQYF.